The text below deals with one T cell receptor beta chain. Antigen: not known. Germline CDR1 DFQATT, CDR2 SNEGSKA (reference sequence). The CDR3 is 14 amino acids. V was clipped by 3 bases and J by 4 bases, with 15 bases between them. This specimen comes from a study of vaccination and CD4 T cells after COVID-19. For the study at large: Six males and four females constituted the convalescent cohort, two of whom were Hispanic.

Treatment in this sample: roughly 10-day PBMC culture with coronavirus spike peptide pools or control peptides (ViraFEST assay). ViraFEST used peptide pools to expand antigen-specific T cells before TCR sequencing. At the Johns Hopkins FTIC core, DNA taken from cultured CD4+ T cells was sequenced by way of the Oncomine TCR Beta short-read assay. The authors extracted genomic DNA from cultured CD4+ T cells. One entry per CDR3 protein, called by TCRdb with MiXCR from the PCR reads. Of around 17,000 distinct CDR3 sequences listed, less than 60% are singletons. Specimen: CD4+ T cells from blood, cultured in vitro, collected before SARS-CoV-2 vaccination. The TCR sequence derives from a human donor who had recovered from COVID-19. The chain recombines TRBV20-1 with TRBJ2-5; a possible D gene is TRBD2 (7 bases). Here the CDR3 DNA reads TGCAGTGCTAGGGGAGGGGGATTAGGAGAGACCCAGTACTTC. This translates into CSARGGGLGETQYF.